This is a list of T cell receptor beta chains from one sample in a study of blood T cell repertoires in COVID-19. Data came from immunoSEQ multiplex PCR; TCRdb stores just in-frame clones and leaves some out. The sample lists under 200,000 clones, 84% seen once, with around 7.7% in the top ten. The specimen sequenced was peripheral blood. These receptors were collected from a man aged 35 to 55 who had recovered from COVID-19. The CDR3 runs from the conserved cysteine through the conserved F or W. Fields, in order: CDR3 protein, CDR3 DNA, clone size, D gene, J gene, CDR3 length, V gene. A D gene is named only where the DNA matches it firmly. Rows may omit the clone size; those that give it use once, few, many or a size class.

CASNPETGGTNEQFF	TGTGCCAGCAACCCGGAGACAGGGGGCACGAATGAGCAGTTCTTC	-	TRBD1	TRBJ2-1	15	TRBV5-6
CASSLSFGGFKIVSQYF	TGTGCCAGCAGCTTATCCTTCGGGGGGTTTAAAATAGTTTCCCAGTACTTC	-	TRBD2	TRBJ2-5	17	TRBV7-2
CASSHEADRGLPRVTGELFF	TGTGCCAGCAGCCATGAGGCGGACAGGGGCTTGCCCCGAGTCACCGGGGAGCTGTTTTTT	few	TRBD1	TRBJ2-2	20	TRBV3-1/TRBV3-2
CASAADSNYEQYF	TGTGCTAGTGCCGCCGACAGTAACTACGAGCAGTACTTC	-	-	TRBJ2-7	13	TRBV12-5
CASSLAQGYEQYF	TGTGCCAGCAGCTTGGCCCAGGGCTACGAGCAGTACTTC	-	-	TRBJ2-7	13	TRBV5-4
CASSYSTGQHTDTQYF	TGTGCCAGCAGTTACTCCACAGGGCAACACACAGATACGCAGTATTTT	-	-	TRBJ2-3	16	TRBV6-6
CASSLEAGGPAYEQYF	TGTGCCAGCAGCTTGGAGGCGGGAGGGCCCGCCTACGAGCAGTACTTC	-	TRBD2	TRBJ2-7	16	TRBV5-4
CSVEDVVQLEAFF	TGCAGCGTTGAAGATGTAGTACAGCTTGAAGCTTTCTTT	few	-	TRBJ1-1	13	TRBV29-1
CASSLAGEGANVLTF	TGCGCCAGCAGCTTGGCAGGGGAAGGGGCCAACGTCCTGACTTTC	-	-	TRBJ2-6	15	TRBV5-1
CASSYRRGNTGELFF	TGTGCCAGCAGTTACCGTAGGGGCAATACCGGGGAGCTGTTTTTT	-	-	TRBJ2-2	15	TRBV6-6
CASSETGRNQPQHF	TGTGCCAGCAGTGAGACAGGGCGCAATCAGCCCCAGCATTTT	once	TRBD1	TRBJ1-5	14	TRBV6-1
CASSSYRDSRYEQYF	TGTGCCAGCAGCTCATACCGGGACAGCCGCTACGAGCAGTACTTC	-	TRBD1	TRBJ2-7	15	TRBV6-2/TRBV6-3
CASSPGQGYTF	TGTGCCAGCAGCCCTGGACAGGGCTACACCTTC	-	-	TRBJ1-2	11	TRBV4-2
CAWSVSSAFTDTQYF	TGTGCCTGGAGTGTATCCAGCGCTTTCACAGATACGCAGTATTTT	few	-	TRBJ2-3	15	TRBV30
CASSQDLGAEQYF	TGTGCCAGCAGCCAGGATCTAGGGGCCGAGCAGTACTTC	-	-	TRBJ2-7	13	TRBV4-2
CASSPGGLQETQYF	TGTGCCAGCAGCCCCGGTGGTCTACAAGAGACCCAGTACTTC	-	-	TRBJ2-5	14	TRBV7-2
CASSRTGYEQYF	TGTGCCAGCAGCCGGACAGGTTACGAGCAGTACTTC	-	TRBD1	TRBJ2-7	12	TRBV6-6
CASSTSGASGGYTF	TGTGCCAGCAGCACCTCAGGGGCCTCCGGAGGCTACACCTTC	-	-	TRBJ1-2	14	TRBV7-3
CASSLAQWNTEAFF	TGTGCCAGCAGCCTAGCACAGTGGAACACTGAAGCTTTCTTT	-	-	TRBJ1-1	14	TRBV5-5
CASSEEASGHEQYF	TGTGCCAGCAGTGAAGAGGCTAGCGGGCACGAGCAGTACTTC	few	TRBD2	TRBJ2-7	14	TRBV2
CACTTSASTDTQYF	TGTGCCTGCACGACTAGCGCCAGCACAGATACGCAGTATTTT	many	TRBD2	TRBJ2-3	14	TRBV30
CAWSVSFILNYGYTF	TGTGCCTGGAGTGTTTCTTTTATCCTCAACTATGGCTACACCTTC	-	-	TRBJ1-2	15	TRBV30
CASSVARVATTGELFF	TGTGCCAGCAGTGTTGCCAGGGTTGCGACCACCGGGGAGCTGTTTTTT	-	-	TRBJ2-2	16	TRBV2
CASSIWTELDTQYF	TGTGCCAGCAGCATCTGGACTGAACTAGATACGCAGTATTTT	-	-	TRBJ2-3	14	TRBV7-9
CASSLTASVTNEKLFF	TGTGCCAGCAGCTTGACAGCCTCGGTAACTAATGAAAAACTGTTTTTT	-	-	TRBJ1-4	16	TRBV7-9
CASSTRLAEIGDTQYF	TGCGCCAGCAGCACCCGACTAGCGGAGATAGGGGATACGCAGTATTTT	-	TRBD2	TRBJ2-3	16	TRBV5-1
CASSLSGGRGANEQFF	TGTGCCAGCAGCTTATCGGGGGGAAGGGGTGCAAATGAGCAGTTCTTC	-	TRBD2	TRBJ2-1	16	TRBV11-3
CASSLGGGGYYNEQFF	TGTGCCAGCAGCTTAGGCGGCGGGGGTTATTACAATGAGCAGTTCTTC	-	TRBD2	TRBJ2-1	16	TRBV7-6
CASSLVGLEGYEQYF	TGTGCCAGCAGCTTAGTGGGACTAGAAGGTTACGAGCAGTACTTC	-	TRBD2	TRBJ2-7	15	TRBV7-2
CASSHDSTVSYEQYF	TGTGCCAGCAGCCACGATTCGACAGTCTCCTACGAGCAGTACTTC	once	-	TRBJ2-7	15	TRBV4-2
CASSYPSGQEAFF	TGTGCCAGCAGTTACCCCTCGGGACAGGAGGCTTTCTTT	-	TRBD1	TRBJ1-1	13	TRBV6-5
CASSPTSPINYGYTF	TGCGCCAGCAGCCCCACGAGCCCGATTAACTATGGCTACACCTTC	once	-	TRBJ1-2	15	TRBV4-1
CASSHTSFTGELFF	TGCGCCAGCAGCCACACTAGCTTTACCGGGGAGCTGTTTTTT	-	-	TRBJ2-2	14	TRBV4-3
CASSPGLAGREQYF	TGTGCCAGCTCACCGGGACTAGCGGGTCGGGAGCAGTACTTC	-	TRBD2	TRBJ2-7	14	TRBV18
CASSLVSGNYEQYF	TGTGCCAGCAGCTTAGTATCGGGTAACTACGAGCAGTACTTC	-	-	TRBJ2-7	14	TRBV7-2
CASKNRDRGDRNEQFF	TGTGCCAGCAAGAACCGGGACAGGGGGGATAGGAATGAGCAGTTCTTC	-	TRBD1	TRBJ2-1	16	TRBV6-6
CASSSRDSHTLHF	TGTGCCAGCAGCTCCCGGGACTCCCATACCCTCCACTTT	-	-	TRBJ1-6	13	TRBV5-6
CASSESGTSVNEQFF	TGTGCCAGCAGTGAATCCGGGACTAGCGTCAATGAGCAGTTCTTC	-	TRBD2	TRBJ2-1	15	TRBV6-4
CASSPLDGGNQPQHF	TGTGCCAGCAGCCCGTTGGACGGAGGTAATCAGCCCCAGCATTTT	-	-	TRBJ1-5	15	TRBV5-5
CASRPSGTGWEDF	TGTGCCAGCAGGCCTAGCGGGACGGGCTGGGAGGACTTC	-	TRBD2	TRBJ2-7	13	TRBV5-4
CASCLAGENNEQFF	TGTGCCAGCTGTTTGGCGGGTGAAAACAATGAGCAGTTCTTC	-	-	TRBJ2-1	14	TRBV3-1/TRBV3-2
CASSPRQDFTYNSPLHF	TGTGCCAGCAGTCCAAGACAGGATTTCACCTATAATTCACCCCTCCACTTT	many	-	TRBJ1-6	17	TRBV27
CASSQGRVTGDEKLFF	TGCGCCAGCAGCCAAGGGAGAGTGACAGGGGATGAAAAACTGTTTTTT	-	TRBD1	TRBJ1-4	16	TRBV4-1
CASSRRRDRNEKLFF	TGTGCCAGCAGCCGTCGCCGGGACAGAAATGAAAAACTGTTTTTT	-	TRBD1	TRBJ1-4	15	TRBV3-1/TRBV3-2
CASSDSGLNTDTQYF	TGTGCCAGCAGTGACTCTGGGCTAAACACAGATACGCAGTATTTT	-	-	TRBJ2-3	15	TRBV6-4
CASSLRGGTEAFF	TGTGCCAGCAGCTTACGGGGGGGAACTGAAGCTTTCTTT	few	-	TRBJ1-1	13	TRBV13
CASSLISRLGTVNYGYTF	TGTGCCAGCAGCTTAATCTCTCGGCTAGGGACAGTAAACTATGGCTACACCTTC	once	TRBD1	TRBJ1-2	18	TRBV7-2
CASTDTGTGVTEAFF	TGTGCCAGCACCGATACCGGGACAGGGGTCACTGAAGCTTTCTTT	-	TRBD1	TRBJ1-1	15	TRBV7-2
CASSGIDEAWATQYF	TGTGCCAGCAGCGGAATAGACGAAGCCTGGGCTACGCAGTATTTT	-	-	TRBJ2-3	15	TRBV9
CASKSPWDRGLYGYTF	TGTGCCAGTAAAAGTCCTTGGGACAGGGGACTCTATGGCTACACCTTC	-	TRBD1	TRBJ1-2	16	TRBV19
CASSQTGTFRNQPQHF	TGTGCCAGCAGTCAGACAGGGACGTTTAGAAATCAGCCCCAGCATTTT	-	TRBD1	TRBJ1-5	16	TRBV7-2